Presented here are 14 T cell receptor beta chains from one specimen sequenced in a study of Ad26.COV2.S vaccination and SARS-CoV-2 variants. Sequencing was performed with immunoSEQ multiplex PCR; in TCRdb, only in-frame clones are kept and a portion is missing. Here the sample spans some 520,000 clones, approximately 88% being singletons. Regarding treatment: over 15 received Ad26.COV2.S at low or high dose, single or two shots; about five received placebo; per-sample allocation not given. All samples were drawn on day 63, counting from the first vaccine or placebo injection. The specimen was peripheral blood, collected in a trial of Ad26.COV2.S vaccine versus placebo. The receptors shown here come from a person between 18 and 60 years old who received the Ad26.COV2.S COVID-19 vaccine or a placebo.

This rearrangement joins TRBV28 to TRBJ2-5; maybe TRBD1 (7 bases). This CDR3 contains 14 residues. Trimming cost V 6 bases and J 1 base, with 12 bases left between them. CDR1 is MDHEN, CDR2 SYDVKM, per germline. This CDR3 reads CASSPGDSQETQYF. The CDR3 nucleotides read TGTGCCAGCAGCCCGGGGGACAGCCAAGAGACCCAGTACTTC.

V usage is TRBV4-3 and J usage is TRBJ2-7, with D perhaps TRBD2 (6 bases). From germline, CDR1 is LGHNA and CDR2 YSLEER. CDR3 size: 15 residues. Trimming removed 0 bases from V and 0 bases from J, with 9 bases in between. The CDR3 nucleotides read TGCGCCAGCAGCCAAGAAGCCGGGAGCTCCTACGAGCAGTACTTC. Amino acids: CASSQEAGSSYEQYF.

The gene calls are TRBV4-3 and TRBJ1-2; D call uncertain. Germline V CDR1 and CDR2: LGHNA, YSLEER. The CDR3 extends over 13 amino acids. Trimming left V 3 bases short and J 1 base short, with 6 bases between. The CDR3 loop is CASSHVGNYGYTF. The CDR3 DNA is TGCGCCAGCAGCCATGTGGGTAACTATGGCTACACCTTC.

The chain couples TRBV29-1 to TRBJ2-3; D gene ambiguous. CDR3 length: 14 residues. Trimming took 4 bases from V and 0 from J, leaving 11 bases between them. Germline V gene data show CDR1 as SQVTM and CDR2 as ANQGSEA. The CDR3: CSVVWPASTDTQYF. CDR3 nucleotide sequence: TGCAGCGTTGTTTGGCCGGCTAGCACAGATACGCAGTATTTT.

This rearrangement joins TRBV27 to TRBJ2-6; D unresolved. CDR1 is MNHEY, CDR2 SMNVEV, per germline (reference sequence). The CDR3 spans 13 residues. V lost 6 bases and J lost 6, with 9 bases in between. CDR3 nucleotides: TGTGCCAGCAGGGTGGCAGAGGCCAACGTCCTGACTTTC. Its translation: CASRVAEANVLTF.

This clone has more than one count but fewer than ten. V and J are TRBV25-1 and TRBJ2-5; TRBD2 agrees at 7 bases. Trimming took 5 bases from V and 5 from J; bases not matched to a gene: 11. Germline assignment: CDR1 MGHDK and CDR2 SYGVNS. This CDR3 spans 15 amino acids. The CDR3 region is CASSQVGGRGETQYF. For the CDR3, the DNA is TGTGCCAGCAGTCAAGTGGGCGGGAGAGGGGAGACCCAGTACTTC.

V is TRBV29-1 and J is TRBJ2-7; a weak D match, TRBD1 (6 bases). Germline CDR1 SQVTM, CDR2 ANQGSEA. Trimming took off 1 base at V and 6 bases at J, with 10 bases between the two ends. CDR3 length: 12 amino acids. Here the CDR3 reads CSVEGQGREQYF. The DNA for the CDR3 is TGCAGCGTTGAAGGTCAGGGGCGCGAGCAGTACTTC.

The genes are TRBV19 and TRBJ2-5, with 10 bases that match TRBD1. V lost 7 bases, J lost 5 bases, and 7 bases stayed unmatched. The CDR3 spans 14 residues. The germline CDR1 and CDR2 sequences are LNHDA and SQIVND (reference sequence). CDR3 DNA sequence: TGTGCCAGTACCGCGACAGGGGGCTTCGAGACCCAGTACTTC. It encodes CASTATGGFETQYF.

CDR3 residues: CASSQRRGSYEQYF. The DNA for the CDR3 is TGTGCCAGCAGCCAGAGGCGCGGGAGCTACGAGCAGTACTTC. This chain links TRBV3-1 (or the pseudogene TRBV3-2) with TRBJ2-7, with 7 bases lining up with TRBD2. Per the germline V gene, CDR1 is LGHDT and CDR2 is YNNKEL (reference sequence). Trimming at V came to 3 bases and at J to 3 bases, leaving 5 bases not matched to a gene. This CDR3 has 14 residues.

CDR3 amino acids: CASSVGGGPRETQYF. The CDR3 coding sequence is TGTGCCAGCAGCGTAGGGGGAGGGCCGCGGGAGACCCAGTACTTC. The chain links TRBV9 to TRBJ2-5; 7 nucleotides match TRBD2. The V gene end was trimmed by 0 bases and the J gene end by 5 bases; junction bases not matched to a gene: 7. Germline V gene lookup returns CDR1 SGDLS and CDR2 YYNGEE. There are 15 residues in the CDR3.

This clone was seen only a few times. This sequence joins TRBV6-2 or TRBV6-3 and TRBJ2-1; D unresolved. V was clipped by 0 bases and J by 8 bases, with 17 bases between them. CDR3 length: 16 residues. CDR1 and CDR2 (germline): MNHEY, SVGEGT. CDR3 coding DNA: TGTGCCAGCAGTTACTCTGTAGGTTCGGTGGTCGATGAGCAGTTCTTC. The encoded protein is CASSYSVGSVVDEQFF.

The rearrangement joins TRBV9 to TRBJ1-1, with D perhaps TRBD1 (5 bases). Trimming stripped 1 base from V and 0 bases from J, with 13 bases between. CDR1 SGDLS and CDR2 YYNGEE come from the germline V gene. The CDR3 has 16 residues. The chain's CDR3 is CASSVLSGPMNTEAFF. The CDR3 nucleotides are TGTGCCAGCAGCGTATTATCGGGGCCAATGAACACTGAAGCTTTCTTT.

V is TRBV5-6 and J is TRBJ2-7; D is possibly TRBD2 (5 bases). Trimming cost V 4 bases and J 0 bases, with 17 bases left between them. CDR3 size: 16 residues. Germline assignment: CDR1 SGHDT and CDR2 YYEEEE. Here the CDR3 DNA reads TGTGCCAGCAGCCCCCCTGGAAGCGGAAGCTCCTACGAGCAGTACTTC. It codes for CASSPPGSGSSYEQYF.

V usage is TRBV5-1 and J usage is TRBJ2-7; 7 bases are shared with TRBD2. The CDR3 contains 15 residues. Losses at the gene ends were 4 bases for V and 0 bases for J; bases not matched to a gene: 7. CDR1 is SGHRS, CDR2 YFSETQ, per germline. The CDR3: CASSPWEGTSYEQYF. The DNA for the CDR3 is TGCGCCAGCAGCCCCTGGGAGGGGACCTCCTACGAGCAGTACTTC. Looking up the rest from reference TRBV5-1 and TRBJ2-7 gives the full variable domain: KAGVTQTPRYLIKTRGQQVTLSCSPISGHRSVSWYQQTPGQGLQFLFEYFSETQRNKGNFPGRFSGRQFSNSRSEMNVSTLELGDSALYLCASSPWEGTSYEQYFGPGTRLTVT.